The 9 T cell receptor beta chains below were found in one sample sequenced in a study of TIL therapy for anti-PD-1-resistant metastatic lung cancer. This was the immunoSEQ v3 assay. Only in-frame clones appear in the TCRdb table, and some are missing; sequencing was by immunoSEQ multiplex PCR. The sample consists of fewer than 40,000 clones, around three quarters of them appearing once. As to time point: pre-treatment sample, taken before nivolumab and TIL therapy. Here the sequenced sample was blood, taken at baseline. The receptors stem from a woman aged 30 to 85 with non-small cell lung cancer.

This chain connects TRBV4-1 to TRBJ2-1, with D perhaps assigned TRBD1 or TRBD2 (5 bases each). Trimming cost V 0 bases and J 5 bases, with 29 bases left between them. The CDR3 spans 21 residues. Looked up from germline, CDR1 is MGHRA and CDR2 is YSYEKL. The CDR3 here is CASSQEGMGQGRSDGNNEQFF. The CDR3 nucleotides are TGCGCCAGCAGCCAAGAGGGGATGGGGCAGGGACGCTCCGACGGGAACAATGAGCAGTTCTTC.

The chain carries TRBV5-6 and TRBJ1-1; the match to TRBD1 covers 9 bases. V dropped 6 bases and J dropped 5; count of bases not matched to a gene: 8. The CDR3 covers 14 residues. Looked up from germline, CDR1 is SGHDT and CDR2 is YYEEEE. CDR3 region: CASTLGQGGTEAFF. The CDR3 nucleotides read TGTGCCAGCACCCTGGGACAGGGAGGAACTGAAGCTTTCTTT.

This chain uses TRBV30 with TRBJ2-7, with 7 bases lining up with TRBD2. Looked up from germline, CDR1 is GTSNPN and CDR2 is SVGIG (reference sequence). V gave up 2 bases and J gave up 5 bases; unmatched junction bases: 6. CDR3 length equals 13 residues. The CDR3 sequence is CAWSRLAINEQYF. The CDR3 nucleotides read TGTGCCTGGAGTCGACTAGCTATAAACGAGCAGTACTTC.

This chain joins TRBV6-5 and TRBJ2-1; TRBD2 aligns across 14 bases. The germline V gene encodes CDR1 MNHEY and CDR2 SVGAGI. V was clipped by 6 bases and J by 8 bases; unmatched bases: 6. The CDR3 has 15 amino acids. The CDR3 is CASRTTSGRAHEQFF. The CDR3 bases are TGTGCCAGCAGAACGACTAGCGGGAGGGCCCATGAGCAGTTCTTC.

J is TRBJ1-4 and V is TRBV7-9; 7 nucleotides match TRBD1. This CDR3 has 15 residues. Germline V gene data show CDR1 as SEHNR and CDR2 as FQNEAQ (reference sequence). Trimming cost V 2 bases and J 6 bases; bases outside gene matches: 6. The CDR3 reads CASSLTGTADEKLFF. Here the CDR3 DNA reads TGTGCCAGCAGCTTAACCGGGACAGCTGATGAAAAACTGTTTTTT. Drawing the rest from reference TRBV7-9 and TRBJ1-4, the complete variable domain is DTGVSQNPRHKITKRGQNVTFRCDPISEHNRLYWYRQTLGQGPEFLTYFQNEAQLEKSRLLSDRFSAERPKGSFSTLEIQRTEQGDSAMYLCASSLTGTADEKLFFGSGTQLSVL.

This chain uses TRBV28 with TRBJ1-2; TRBD1 aligns across 10 bases. In germline, CDR1 is MDHEN, CDR2 SYDVKM. V lost 10 bases, J lost 2 bases, and 13 bases stayed unmatched. The CDR3 is 16 amino acids. The CDR3 DNA follows: TGTGCCACCTTCCGGGACAGGGGAAAGGAAAACTATGGCTACACCTTC. It yields the protein CATFRDRGKENYGYTF.

The chain joins TRBV6-6 to TRBJ1-4; 9 nucleotides align to TRBD1. The CDR3 has 14 residues. After removal of 6 bases from V and 7 bases from J, the junction contained 6 bases not matched to a gene. Germline CDR1 reads MNHNY; CDR2 reads SVGAGI (reference sequence). CDR3 coding DNA: TGTGCCAGCAGCCCCGGGACAGGGACTGAAAAACTGTTTTTT. It codes for CASSPGTGTEKLFF.

This clone was counted once. V is TRBV11-3 and J is TRBJ2-7; TRBD1 or TRBD2 may be the D gene (5 bases each). Trimming took off 6 bases at V and 6 bases at J, with 15 bases between the two ends. The CDR3 consists of 13 residues. Germline CDR1 SGHNT, CDR2 YENEEA. The CDR3, as DNA: TGTGCCAGCAGTCGGGACCAAGGCGCCGAGCAGTACTTC. Amino acids: CASSRDQGAEQYF.

The chain carries TRBV21-1 and TRBJ2-7. TRBV21-1 has pseudogene status. The CDR3 is 13 amino acids. This CDR3 is CASLPRPNYEQYF. The CDR3, as DNA: TGTGCCAGCCTGCCAAGGCCCAACTACGAGCAGTACTTC.